The rows below give T cell receptor beta chains drawn from one sample of a study of shared clonotypes between healthy human individuals. The assay was immunoSEQ multiplex PCR, and TCRdb's table has in-frame clones only and misses some. Of 2 million to 2.5 million clones listed, around 95% are singletons. Sequencing was performed on naive CD4+ T cells sorted from blood. Receptors originate from a man younger than 30 in good health. CDR3s include the opening cysteine and the closing phenylalanine or tryptophan. D genes are given only for firm matches. Clone sizes are given selectively: once, few, many, or a class where the clone is expanded.

CDR3 length,V gene,clone size,J gene,D gene,CDR3 protein,CDR3 DNA
14,TRBV19,NA,TRBJ1-5,NA,CASGQFRSNQPQHF,TGTGCCAGCGGACAGTTCCGTAGCAATCAGCCCCAGCATTTT
14,TRBV7-8,NA,TRBJ2-7,NA,CASSLAEDRYEQYF,TGTGCCAGCAGCTTAGCTGAAGATAGGTACGAGCAGTACTTC
16,TRBV27,NA,TRBJ2-7,NA,CASSLSTTPRHYEQYF,TGTGCCAGCAGTTTATCTACAACGCCTAGGCACTACGAGCAGTACTTC
14,TRBV28,NA,TRBJ2-7,TRBD1,CASSPPRGQGEQYF,TGTGCCAGCAGTCCCCCGAGGGGGCAAGGCGAGCAGTACTTC
13,TRBV7-8,NA,TRBJ2-7,NA,CASSATVSYEQYF,TGTGCCAGCAGCGCCACAGTATCCTACGAGCAGTACTTC
15,TRBV1,NA,TRBJ2-5,NA,CTSSQAYVSQETQYF,TGCACCAGCAGCCAAGCGTATGTGTCCCAAGAGACCCAGTACTTC
16,TRBV18,NA,TRBJ1-1,NA,CASSPDNGLVRTEAFF,TGTGCCAGCTCACCGGATAACGGACTAGTCAGGACTGAAGCTTTCTTT
14,TRBV30,NA,TRBJ1-2,NA,CAWIQREGSYGYTF,TGTGCCTGGATCCAAAGGGAGGGGAGCTATGGCTACACCTTC
15,TRBV28,NA,TRBJ1-1,NA,CASSPPRVMNTEAFF,TGTGCCAGCAGTCCGCCTAGAGTGATGAACACTGAAGCTTTCTTT
15,TRBV7-6,NA,TRBJ1-6,NA,CASSSAGGDNSPLHF,TGTGCCAGCAGCTCAGCGGGAGGGGATAATTCACCCCTCCACTTT
15,TRBV9,once,TRBJ2-5,NA,CASSVGAGNQETQYF,TGTGCCAGCAGCGTAGGGGCGGGAAACCAAGAGACCCAGTACTTC
16,TRBV18,NA,TRBJ2-2,NA,CASSPPWGVNTGELFF,TGTGCCAGCTCACCACCGTGGGGGGTGAACACCGGGGAGCTGTTTTTT
15,TRBV6-1,NA,TRBJ1-3,NA,CASSEQPDSGNTIYF,TGTGCCAGCAGTGAACAGCCGGATTCTGGAAACACCATATATTTT
12,TRBV28,NA,TRBJ2-1,NA,CASSFFYNEQFF,TGTGCCAGCAGTTTCTTCTACAATGAGCAGTTCTTC
13,TRBV18,once,TRBJ1-2,NA,CASSPDTNYGYTF,TGTGCCAGCTCCCCGGACACTAACTATGGCTACACCTTC
17,TRBV28,NA,TRBJ1-1,NA,CASSFWLVGRVNTEAFF,TGTGCCAGCAGTTTCTGGTTGGTGGGGAGGGTGAACACTGAAGCTTTCTTT
16,TRBV9,few,TRBJ1-6,NA,CASSVALPGSGSPLHF,TGTGCCAGCAGCGTAGCTCTGCCAGGGTCTGGTTCACCCCTCCACTTT
17,TRBV12-2,NA,TRBJ1-5,NA,CASRILGGAGGNQPQHF,TGTGCAAGTCGTATCCTCGGCGGGGCAGGAGGCAATCAGCCCCAGCATTTT
14,TRBV9,NA,TRBJ1-2,TRBD1,CATTPGTANYGYTF,TGTGCCACAACTCCGGGGACAGCGAACTATGGCTACACCTTC
14,TRBV9,NA,TRBJ1-6,NA,CASSARRTDSPLHF,TGTGCCAGCAGCGCCAGGAGGACGGATTCACCCCTCCACTTT
13,TRBV29-1,few,TRBJ1-2,NA,CSARDSPGDGYTF,TGCAGCGCGCGGGACTCCCCTGGGGATGGCTACACCTTC
14,TRBV7-2,once,TRBJ2-2,NA,CASSQGQNTGELFF,TGTGCCAGCAGCCAGGGGCAGAACACCGGGGAGCTGTTTTTT
14,TRBV11-2,NA,TRBJ2-1,NA,CASSGGASYNEQFF,TGTGCCAGCAGCGGGGGGGCGTCTTACAATGAGCAGTTCTTC
17,TRBV10-2,once,TRBJ2-7,TRBD1,CASSEPQTGTGGYEQYF,TGCGCCAGCAGTGAGCCCCAAACCGGGACAGGGGGCTACGAGCAGTACTTC
14,TRBV7-8,NA,TRBJ2-5,TRBD2,CASREMVAGKTQYF,TGTGCCAGCAGGGAAATGGTAGCGGGGAAGACCCAGTACTTC
15,TRBV9,NA,TRBJ2-7,NA,CASSVQAGDSYEQYF,TGTGCCAGCAGCGTTCAAGCGGGTGATTCCTACGAGCAGTACTTC
14,TRBV7-9,once,TRBJ1-1,NA,CASSPDSINTEAFF,TGTGCCAGCAGCCCCGACTCGATCAACACTGAAGCTTTCTTT
19,TRBV27,NA,TRBJ2-2,NA,CASRGVKGGGRGSTGELFF,TGTGCCAGCAGGGGCGTTAAGGGAGGGGGCAGGGGTAGCACCGGGGAGCTGTTTTTT
13,TRBV29-1,NA,TRBJ2-1,NA,CSTGRATYNEQFF,TGCAGCACGGGGCGGGCTACCTACAATGAGCAGTTCTTC
17,TRBV7-6,NA,TRBJ2-2,TRBD1,CASSPLGDRAGTGELFF,TGTGCCAGCAGCCCTTTAGGGGACAGGGCAGGCACCGGGGAGCTGTTTTTT
14,TRBV7-9,NA,TRBJ2-1,TRBD1,CASSLAPTGDEQFF,TGTGCCAGCAGCTTAGCGCCGACAGGGGATGAGCAGTTCTTC
15,TRBV9,NA,TRBJ2-5,NA,CASTRGGGTPETQYF,TGTGCCAGCACCCGGGGAGGAGGGACCCCAGAGACCCAGTACTTC
15,TRBV18,NA,TRBJ1-5,TRBD1,CASSPPTGGNQPQHF,TGTGCCAGCTCACCACCCACAGGGGGCAATCAGCCCCAGCATTTT
16,TRBV11-2,NA,TRBJ2-2,NA,CASSLTGTLDTGELFF,TGTGCCAGCAGCTTAACAGGGACCCTCGACACCGGGGAGCTGTTTTTT
15,TRBV5-1,NA,TRBJ1-1,NA,CASSLVWGENTEAFF,TGCGCCAGCAGCTTGGTTTGGGGGGAGAACACTGAAGCTTTCTTT
14,TRBV30,NA,TRBJ2-1,NA,CACSLAGSYNEQFF,TGTGCCTGCTCGCTGGCAGGGTCCTACAATGAGCAGTTCTTC
14,TRBV7-2,NA,TRBJ2-2,NA,CASSLATATGELFF,TGTGCCAGCAGCCTGGCCACGGCCACCGGGGAGCTGTTTTTT
11,TRBV10-3,NA,TRBJ2-1,TRBD1,CAINRGNEQFF,TGTGCCATAAACAGGGGAAATGAGCAGTTCTTC
15,TRBV18,NA,TRBJ1-1,TRBD1,CASSLGTGDLGEAFF,TGTGCCAGCTCCCTCGGGACAGGGGATTTGGGTGAAGCTTTCTTT
15,TRBV5-1,NA,TRBJ2-1,TRBD2,CASSLTSGSSNEQFF,TGCGCCAGCAGCTTGACTAGCGGGAGTAGTAATGAGCAGTTCTTC
15,TRBV4-1,NA,TRBJ1-5,NA,CASSQEPRGNQPQHF,TGCGCCAGCAGCCAAGAGCCAAGGGGCAATCAGCCCCAGCATTTT
13,TRBV10-3,NA,TRBJ1-6,NA,CAISRDVDSPLHF,TGTGCCATCAGTCGGGACGTAGATTCACCCCTCCACTTT
13,TRBV7-9,NA,TRBJ2-7,NA,CASSLDGPYEQYF,TGTGCCAGCAGCTTAGACGGGCCCTACGAGCAGTACTTC
15,TRBV7-2,NA,TRBJ1-2,NA,CASSPGSQERYGYTF,TGTGCCAGCAGCCCCGGGTCCCAAGAAAGATATGGCTACACCTTC
16,TRBV4-1,NA,TRBJ2-2,NA,CASSQVPGPGTGELFF,TGCGCCAGCAGCCAAGTACCAGGGCCGGGTACCGGGGAGCTGTTTTTT
13,TRBV2,NA,TRBJ1-1,TRBD1,CASSKDRGTEAFF,TGTGCCAGCAGTAAGGACAGGGGAACTGAAGCTTTCTTT
15,TRBV21-1,once,TRBJ2-3,NA,CASSKVPTLTDTQYF,TGTGCCAGCAGCAAAGTCCCGACCCTCACAGATACGCAGTATTTT
15,TRBV10-3,NA,TRBJ2-3,TRBD1,CAIRGGQGSTDTQYF,TGTGCCATCAGGGGGGGACAGGGGAGCACAGATACGCAGTATTTT
13,TRBV27,NA,TRBJ2-7,NA,CASSLSRGYEQYF,TGTGCCAGCAGTTTATCGAGGGGTTACGAGCAGTACTTC
18,TRBV14,NA,TRBJ1-4,NA,CASSQSITRGGRNEKLFF,TGTGCCAGCAGCCAATCAATCACCCGCGGGGGGCGGAATGAAAAACTGTTTTTT
22,TRBV18,NA,TRBJ1-5,NA,CASSPSAISKGHIGVHNQPQHF,TGTGCCAGCTCACCATCCGCAATTAGTAAGGGCCATATAGGGGTACACAATCAGCCCCAGCATTTT
13,TRBV2,NA,TRBJ1-5,NA,CASSDLGNQPQHF,TGTGCCAGCAGTGATTTAGGCAATCAGCCCCAGCATTTT
14,TRBV28,once,TRBJ2-2,NA,CASIGRGNTGELFF,TGTGCCAGCATAGGTAGGGGAAACACCGGGGAGCTGTTTTTT
13,TRBV10-3,NA,TRBJ2-2,TRBD2,CAILAGPTGELFF,TGTGCCATCCTAGCGGGACCCACCGGGGAGCTGTTTTTT
13,TRBV18,NA,TRBJ1-3,TRBD1,CASADRGRNTIYF,TGTGCCAGCGCCGACAGGGGGAGAAACACCATATATTTT
15,TRBV10-3,NA,TRBJ1-5,NA,CAISEVGNSNQPQHF,TGTGCCATCAGTGAAGTAGGGAACAGCAATCAGCCCCAGCATTTT
15,TRBV5-1,NA,TRBJ1-1,NA,CASSLAGPGTTEAFF,TGCGCCAGCAGCTTGGCCGGCCCGGGTACCACTGAAGCTTTCTTT
16,TRBV5-1,NA,TRBJ2-3,TRBD1,CASSLGTGVGVEEQYF,TGCGCCAGCAGCTTGGGGACAGGGGTCGGGGTGGAAGAGCAGTATTTT